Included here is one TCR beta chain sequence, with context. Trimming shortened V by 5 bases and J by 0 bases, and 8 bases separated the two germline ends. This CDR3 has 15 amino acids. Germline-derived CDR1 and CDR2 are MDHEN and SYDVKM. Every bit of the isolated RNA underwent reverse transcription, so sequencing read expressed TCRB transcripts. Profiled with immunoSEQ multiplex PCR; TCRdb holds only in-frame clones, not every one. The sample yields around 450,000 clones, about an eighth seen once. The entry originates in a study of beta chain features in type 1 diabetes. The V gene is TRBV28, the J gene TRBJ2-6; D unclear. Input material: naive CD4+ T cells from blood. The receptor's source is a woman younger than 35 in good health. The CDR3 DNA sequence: TGTGCCAGCAGTGACCCGCGCTCTGGGGCCAACGTCCTGACTTTC. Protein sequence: CASSDPRSGANVLTF.